The rows below give T cell receptor beta chains drawn from one sample of a study of blood T cell repertoires in COVID-19. Here immunoSEQ multiplex PCR was the method, and the copy in TCRdb shows in-frame clones only, minus some. The sample includes 200,000 to 300,000 clones, around 86% of them seen just once. The specimen was peripheral blood. These TCRs come from a man older than 75 with acute or convalescent COVID-19. The CDR3 runs from the conserved cysteine through the conserved F or W. D genes are given only for firm matches. Clone size appears in some rows only: once, few, many, or a class for an expanded clone.

V gene: TRBV5-1
J gene: TRBJ1-3
D gene: .
clone size: .
CDR3 length: 13
CDR3 protein: CASKQGPGNTIYF
CDR3 DNA: TGCGCCAGCAAGCAGGGCCCTGGAAACACCATATATTTT

V gene: TRBV27
J gene: TRBJ1-6
D gene: TRBD1
clone size: .
CDR3 length: 16
CDR3 protein: CASSWTGRAIGSPLHF
CDR3 DNA: TGTGCCAGCAGTTGGACAGGGAGGGCCATAGGTTCACCCCTCCACTTT

V gene: TRBV7-6
J gene: TRBJ2-1
D gene: TRBD1
clone size: .
CDR3 length: 13
CDR3 protein: CASSQGVSGEQFF
CDR3 DNA: TGTGCCAGCAGCCAGGGGGTGTCAGGTGAGCAGTTCTTC

V gene: TRBV18
J gene: TRBJ2-7
D gene: TRBD1
clone size: few
CDR3 length: 16
CDR3 protein: CASSPREHRGSYEQYF
CDR3 DNA: TGTGCCAGCTCACCACGGGAGCACAGGGGGTCCTACGAGCAGTACTTC

V gene: TRBV10-2
J gene: TRBJ1-1
D gene: .
clone size: .
CDR3 length: 14
CDR3 protein: CASSGSGVGTEAFF
CDR3 DNA: TGCGCCAGCAGTGGCTCCGGGGTTGGCACTGAAGCTTTCTTT

V gene: TRBV10-3
J gene: TRBJ2-1
D gene: TRBD2
clone size: .
CDR3 length: 15
CDR3 protein: CAISPLAGAQNEQFF
CDR3 DNA: TGTGCCATCAGCCCACTAGCGGGAGCGCAGAATGAGCAGTTCTTC

V gene: TRBV5-1
J gene: TRBJ2-1
D gene: .
clone size: .
CDR3 length: 14
CDR3 protein: CASSLGGGRGEQFF
CDR3 DNA: TGCGCCAGCAGCTTAGGGGGAGGGCGAGGCGAGCAGTTCTTC

V gene: TRBV7-8
J gene: TRBJ2-2
D gene: TRBD2
clone size: .
CDR3 length: 16
CDR3 protein: CASSFLAGGITGELFF
CDR3 DNA: TGTGCCAGCAGCTTCCTAGCGGGGGGGATCACCGGGGAGCTGTTTTTT

V gene: TRBV28
J gene: TRBJ1-2
D gene: .
clone size: few
CDR3 length: 14
CDR3 protein: CASNALTGFYGYTF
CDR3 DNA: TGTGCCAGCAACGCGCTTACAGGGTTCTATGGCTACACCTTC

V gene: TRBV29-1
J gene: TRBJ2-7
D gene: .
clone size: .
CDR3 length: 16
CDR3 protein: CSVKRGLGSWSYEQYF
CDR3 DNA: TGCAGCGTCAAACGGGGCCTCGGGAGTTGGTCCTACGAGCAGTACTTC

V gene: TRBV10-1
J gene: TRBJ1-1
D gene: .
clone size: .
CDR3 length: 12
CDR3 protein: CASSGRSTEAFF
CDR3 DNA: TGCGCCAGCAGTGGGAGGTCGACTGAAGCTTTCTTT

V gene: TRBV7-9
J gene: TRBJ1-6
D gene: .
clone size: .
CDR3 length: 13
CDR3 protein: CASSLTDRSALHF
CDR3 DNA: TGTGCCAGCAGCTTAACGGACAGATCGGCCCTCCACTTT

V gene: TRBV7-3
J gene: TRBJ2-1
D gene: .
clone size: .
CDR3 length: 15
CDR3 protein: CASSLGQGGHNEQFF
CDR3 DNA: TGTGCCAGCAGCTTAGGGCAGGGAGGTCACAATGAGCAGTTCTTC

V gene: TRBV11-2
J gene: TRBJ1-3
D gene: .
clone size: .
CDR3 length: 12
CDR3 protein: CASSFIRNTIYF
CDR3 DNA: TGTGCCAGCAGCTTCATTCGAAACACCATATATTTT

V gene: TRBV19
J gene: TRBJ1-5
D gene: .
clone size: .
CDR3 length: 15
CDR3 protein: CASSTGGEANQPQHF
CDR3 DNA: TGTGCCAGTAGTACGGGCGGGGAGGCCAATCAGCCCCAGCATTTT

V gene: TRBV25-1
J gene: TRBJ2-7
D gene: TRBD2
clone size: .
CDR3 length: 13
CDR3 protein: CASRRGLAGEQYF
CDR3 DNA: TGTGCCAGCAGAAGGGGACTAGCCGGCGAGCAGTACTTC

V gene: TRBV5-1
J gene: TRBJ1-3
D gene: .
clone size: .
CDR3 length: 16
CDR3 protein: CASSLDRVSSGNTIYF
CDR3 DNA: TGCGCCAGCAGCTTGGACCGGGTCTCCTCTGGAAACACCATATATTTT

V gene: TRBV10-3
J gene: TRBJ2-1
D gene: TRBD1
clone size: .
CDR3 length: 15
CDR3 protein: CAISGGQGAYNEQFF
CDR3 DNA: TGTGCCATCAGTGGGGGACAGGGGGCCTACAATGAGCAGTTCTTC

V gene: TRBV19
J gene: TRBJ1-3
D gene: .
clone size: .
CDR3 length: 17
CDR3 protein: CASSSRPTGHSGNTIYF
CDR3 DNA: TGTGCCAGTAGCTCCCGACCTACAGGGCACTCTGGAAACACCATATATTTT

V gene: TRBV19
J gene: TRBJ2-5
D gene: .
clone size: .
CDR3 length: 15
CDR3 protein: CASKEWGGFQETQYF
CDR3 DNA: TGTGCCAGTAAGGAGTGGGGGGGCTTCCAAGAGACCCAGTACTTC

V gene: TRBV2
J gene: TRBJ1-2
D gene: .
clone size: .
CDR3 length: 13
CDR3 protein: CASSVRDNYGYTF
CDR3 DNA: TGTGCCAGCAGTGTAAGAGATAACTATGGCTACACCTTC

V gene: TRBV12-3/TRBV12-4
J gene: TRBJ1-2
D gene: TRBD1
clone size: .
CDR3 length: 13
CDR3 protein: CASSTGQGYGYTF
CDR3 DNA: TGTGCCAGCAGTACCGGACAGGGATACGGCTACACCTTC

V gene: TRBV19
J gene: TRBJ1-2
D gene: TRBD1
clone size: .
CDR3 length: 15
CDR3 protein: CASSIDGQAGYGYTF
CDR3 DNA: TGTGCCAGTAGTATAGATGGACAGGCGGGCTATGGCTACACCTTC

V gene: TRBV7-6
J gene: TRBJ2-2
D gene: TRBD1
clone size: .
CDR3 length: 16
CDR3 protein: CASSLGGQGTAGELFF
CDR3 DNA: TGTGCCAGCAGCTTAGGGGGACAGGGGACGGCCGGGGAGCTGTTTTTT

V gene: TRBV7-9
J gene: TRBJ1-2
D gene: .
clone size: .
CDR3 length: 12
CDR3 protein: CASSLEVGGYTF
CDR3 DNA: TGTGCCAGCAGCTTGGAAGTGGGCGGCTACACCTTC

V gene: TRBV7-8
J gene: TRBJ2-2
D gene: TRBD2
clone size: .
CDR3 length: 14
CDR3 protein: CASSLGTSAGELFF
CDR3 DNA: TGTGCCAGCAGCTTAGGGACTAGCGCCGGGGAGCTGTTTTTT

V gene: TRBV28
J gene: TRBJ1-5
D gene: .
clone size: .
CDR3 length: 12
CDR3 protein: CASSLYGQPQHF
CDR3 DNA: TGTGCCAGCAGTTTGTACGGTCAGCCCCAGCATTTT

V gene: TRBV2
J gene: TRBJ1-2
D gene: .
clone size: .
CDR3 length: 13
CDR3 protein: CASESDANYGYTF
CDR3 DNA: TGTGCCAGTGAATCAGATGCTAACTATGGCTACACCTTC

V gene: TRBV7-8
J gene: TRBJ2-1
D gene: .
clone size: .
CDR3 length: 16
CDR3 protein: CASSLSPGRSYNEQFF
CDR3 DNA: TGTGCCAGCAGCTTATCGCCAGGGAGGTCCTACAATGAGCAGTTCTTC

V gene: TRBV14
J gene: TRBJ2-7
D gene: TRBD1
clone size: .
CDR3 length: 15
CDR3 protein: CASSQETGKLGEQYF
CDR3 DNA: TGTGCCAGCAGCCAGGAGACAGGGAAGCTGGGCGAGCAGTACTTC

V gene: TRBV9
J gene: TRBJ2-1
D gene: TRBD2
clone size: .
CDR3 length: 14
CDR3 protein: CASSVGGTRGEQFF
CDR3 DNA: TGTGCCAGCAGCGTAGGAGGGACTAGGGGGGAGCAGTTCTTC

V gene: TRBV21-1
J gene: TRBJ1-1
D gene: .
clone size: once
CDR3 length: 15
CDR3 protein: CASSKVRASNTEAFF
CDR3 DNA: TGTGCCAGCAGCAAAGTCAGGGCATCGAACACTGAAGCTTTCTTT

V gene: TRBV5-1
J gene: TRBJ2-7
D gene: TRBD1
clone size: .
CDR3 length: 15
CDR3 protein: CASSLLDRELNEQYF
CDR3 DNA: TGCGCCAGCAGCTTGTTGGACAGGGAGTTGAACGAGCAGTACTTC